This TCR beta chain is drawn from a study of human T cells and chemical hapten exposure. For the study at large: Diphenylcyclopropenone, dosed weekly to the scalp, was given to patients throughout the roughly 22-week study. Small volume differences among pooled libraries mainly caused per-sample TCR yield variation.

MiXCR, run by TCRdb on the RACE reads, gives a single entry per CDR3 protein. This table holds roughly 100,000 distinct CDR3 sequences, approximately 9.9% found once. Sample time point: patch test 1, 2 weeks after DPC sensitization. Treatment given: therapeutic diphenylcyclopropenone sensitization with weekly scalp DPC. Blood draws came first, before each patch test. The sample holds one count of this clonotype. Losses at the gene ends were 4 bases for V and 0 bases for J; bases not matched to a gene: 8. The CDR3 runs to 18 residues. The sample was whole blood, taken in connection with sensitization to the hapten diphenylcyclopropenone (DPC). The clonotype originates from a woman in her thirties or forties with alopecia areata. Some clones in this sample may be carry-over from other donors' samples. The chain is built from TRBV23-1 and TRBJ2-6, with TRBD1 identical over 8 bases. Being an ORF, TRBV23-1 has a function that is uncertain. The CDR3 region has the DNA TGCGCCAGCAGTCCCAGGACAGGGAGTAACTCTGGGGCCAACGTCCTGACTTTC. Residues: CASSPRTGSNSGANVLTF.